This T cell receptor beta chain was captured by sequencing in a study of CD8 T cells in ankylosing spondylitis. CDR3 size: 15 residues. Germline V gene data show CDR1 as SEHNR and CDR2 as FQNEAQ (reference sequence). The ends lost 5 bases at V and 7 bases at J; junction bases unmatched: 8. On this clonotype: Its specificity is unknown.

Findings and limits, study-wide: Relatively scarce in peripheral blood, disease-linked clones were CD8+.

TCRdb reprocessed the 5' RACE reads via MiXCR and lists one record per CDR3 protein. Found here are about 150,000 distinct CDR3 sequences, 44% of them singletons; the top ten hold about 16%. The sequencing input was synovial fluid, either unsorted or a sorted T cell fraction (not recorded which). The rearrangement links TRBV7-9 to TRBJ2-1; 10 bases map to TRBD1. This receptor was identified in a male donor with ankylosing spondylitis. The CDR3 nucleotides are TGTGCCAGCAGCCGTGGACAGGGGGGGTGGAATGAGCAGTTCTTC. Protein product: CASSRGQGGWNEQFF.